This paragraph covers one T cell receptor (beta chain) sequence. What it binds is not known. The data stem from a study of a mutant IDH1 vaccine in newly diagnosed glioma. CDR3 size: 16 residues. CDR1 and CDR2 (germline): MNHEY, SVGAGI. The V and J ends lost 2 bases and 1 base respectively, with 14 bases between them. Some clones are missing from TCRdb's copy, which holds only in-frame ones; the method was immunoSEQ multiplex PCR. The data contain around 56,000 clones, around 82% of them singletons. Time point specified: week 5, during vaccination. The content of each vaccine dose was 300 ug of mutant IDH1 20-mer peptide, and topical imiquimod accompanied it.

This receptor was taken from a woman aged 18-29 years with glioma. Some clones in this sample may be carry-over from other donors' samples. Sequences were derived from PBMCs, sampled from a glioma patient whose treatment included an IDH1 peptide vaccine. The rearrangement joins TRBV6-5 to TRBJ1-1; possible D gene TRBD1, 5 bases. The CDR3 spells CASSYGGPQGNTEAFF. The CDR3, as DNA: TGTGCCAGCAGTTACGGAGGGCCTCAGGGGAACACTGAAGCTTTCTTT.